Shown below are 8 T cell receptor beta chains from a single sample sequenced in a study of early T cells in non-severe SARS-CoV-2 infection. TCRdb called the 5' RACE reads again in MiXCR, with one record for every CDR3 protein. The data hold tens of thousands of distinct CDR3 sequences, with around 7% observed a single time. The sequenced sample consisted of whole blood. The origin of the receptors is an adult who was a healthcare worker with PCR-confirmed SARS-CoV-2 infection or an uninfected control (not recorded which).

This sequence joins TRBV4-2 and TRBJ1-1, with D uncertain. From germline, CDR1 is LGHNA and CDR2 YNFKEQ. This CDR3 has 12 amino acids. With 1 base removed from V and 10 bases from J, the gap between germline ends came to 10 bases. The CDR3 sequence: CASSQGQLRAFF. The CDR3 DNA is TGTGCCAGCAGCCAAGGCCAACTGAGAGCTTTCTTT.

The chain links TRBV5-4 to TRBJ1-1; weak D call: TRBD1 (6 bases). Germline V gene sequence: CDR1 SGHNT, CDR2 YYREEE (reference sequence). The CDR3 loop spans 15 amino acids. The ends were cut back, 4 bases at V and 5 bases at J, with 18 bases in the middle. CDR3 in amino acids: CASSSAGGLVTEAFF. CDR3 DNA sequence: TGTGCCAGCAGCAGTGCCGGGGGGCTGGTTACTGAAGCTTTCTTT.

This chain links TRBV6-1 with TRBJ1-5, with 7 bases identical to TRBD1. The J segment lost 5 bases and the V segment lost 3 bases, leaving 10 bases of the junction unmatched. Looked up from germline, CDR1 is MNHNS and CDR2 is SASEGT. This CDR3 contains 16 residues. CDR3: CASSDWTGSEDQPQHF. DNA of the CDR3: TGTGCCAGCAGTGACTGGACAGGCAGCGAGGATCAGCCCCAGCATTTT.

The sample holds many counts of this clonotype. The chain carries TRBV7-9 and TRBJ2-4; 7 bases align to TRBD1. This CDR3 contains 15 residues. The V gene end was trimmed by 4 bases and the J gene end by 3 bases; junction bases not matched to a gene: 6. Germline-derived CDR1 and CDR2 are SEHNR and FQNEAQ (reference sequence). CDR3 loop: CASSSTRDSKNIQYF. CDR3 bases: TGTGCCAGCAGCTCGACCCGGGACAGCAAAAACATTCAGTACTTC.

In its sample, this clonotype was seen a few times. This chain uses TRBV5-1 with TRBJ2-5; D not certain. CDR3 length: 15 amino acids. Trimming shortened V by 0 bases and J by 5 bases, and 14 bases separated the two germline ends. From germline, CDR1 is SGHRS and CDR2 YFSETQ. The CDR3 here is CASSLGVGPSETQYF. The CDR3 nucleotides are TGCGCCAGCAGCTTGGGGGTAGGGCCCAGCGAGACCCAGTACTTC.

This clonotype was seen at least ten times. V and J are TRBV11-2 and TRBJ2-1; TRBD1 is a possible D gene (5 bases). V shed 5 bases and J shed 5 bases, with 7 bases lying between them. The CDR3 sequence is 12 residues long. Per germline, CDR1 SGHAT and CDR2 FQNNGV. CDR3 amino acids: CASSDRDNEQFF. CDR3 bases: TGTGCCAGCAGCGACAGAGACAATGAGCAGTTCTTC.

The table lists this clonotype with many counts. This sequence joins TRBV29-1 and TRBJ1-2; 7 bases are a match to TRBD1. Germline V gene lookup returns CDR1 SQVTM and CDR2 ANQGSEA. Trimming at V came to 6 bases and at J to 7 bases, leaving 14 bases not matched to a gene. CDR3 length: 14 amino acids. CDR3: CSVDQDRSSAGYTF. For the CDR3, the DNA is TGCAGCGTCGACCAGGACAGGAGTTCGGCTGGCTACACCTTC.

The table lists this clonotype with a few counts. The chain uses TRBV19 and TRBJ2-5, with 11 bases lining up with TRBD1. The trim removed 10 bases at V and 3 bases at J, leaving 13 bases unmatched. Looked up from germline, CDR1 is LNHDA and CDR2 is SQIVND (reference sequence). This CDR3 is built from 16 residues. CDR3 sequence: CATPREDRGLEETQYF. The DNA of the CDR3 is TGTGCCACCCCCCGGGAGGACAGGGGGCTGGAAGAGACCCAGTACTTC.